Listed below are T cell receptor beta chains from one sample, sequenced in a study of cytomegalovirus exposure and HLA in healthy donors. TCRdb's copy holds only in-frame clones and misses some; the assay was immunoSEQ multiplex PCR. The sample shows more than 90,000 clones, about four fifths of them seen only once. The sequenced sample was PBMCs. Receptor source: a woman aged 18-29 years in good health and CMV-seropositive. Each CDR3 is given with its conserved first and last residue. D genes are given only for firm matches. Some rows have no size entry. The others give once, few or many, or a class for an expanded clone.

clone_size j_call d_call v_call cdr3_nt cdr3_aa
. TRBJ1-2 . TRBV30 TGTGCCTGGTTGCGTCGCCCCTACTATGGCTACACCTTC CAWLRRPYYGYTF
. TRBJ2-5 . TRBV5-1 TGCGCCAGCAGCTCGCAACCAGGGGAACAAGAGACCCAGTACTTC CASSSQPGEQETQYF
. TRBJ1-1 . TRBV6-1 TGTGCCAGCAGAGAGGGAGGCTCCACTGAAGCTTTCTTT CASREGGSTEAFF
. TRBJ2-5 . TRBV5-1 TGCGCCAGCATGCCGGACATACAAGAGACCCAGTACTTC CASMPDIQETQYF
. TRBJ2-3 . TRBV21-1 TGTGCCAGCAATGGGACTAGCGGGCGTCCGAAGGGAGATACGCAGTATTTT CASNGTSGRPKGDTQYF
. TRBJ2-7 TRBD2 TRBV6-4 TGTGCCAGCAGAGGACTAGCGGGATATGACGAGCAGTACTTC CASRGLAGYDEQYF
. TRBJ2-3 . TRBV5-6 TGTGCCAGCACCGTTGCGGGGGCGGGCACAGATACGCAGTATTTT CASTVAGAGTDTQYF
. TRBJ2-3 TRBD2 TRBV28 TGTGCCAGCAGTTCCGGACTAGCGGCGTTATCTAGCACAGATACGCAGTATTTT CASSSGLAALSSTDTQYF
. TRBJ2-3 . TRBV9 TGTGCCAGCAGCGTTTCGACAGTCAGCACAGATACGCAGTATTTT CASSVSTVSTDTQYF
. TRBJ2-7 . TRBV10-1 TGCGCCAGCATCCCCAAACCCGTCCTACCCCGGGAGATGGGCGAGCAGTACTTC CASIPKPVLPREMGEQYF
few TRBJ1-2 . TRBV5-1 TGCGCCAGCACCCGGGAGGGGGGGTATGGCTACACCTTC CASTREGGYGYTF
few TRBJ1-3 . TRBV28 TGTGCCAGCAGTTTGGGGACTGATAAACGAGGATATTTT CASSLGTDKRGYF
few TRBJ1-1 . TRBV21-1 TGTGCCAGCAGCAAAGCGGCAGGGGCGGCAATGAACACTGAAGCTTTCTTT CASSKAAGAAMNTEAFF
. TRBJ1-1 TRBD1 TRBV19 TGTGCCAGTAGTTATACAGGGGCCACTGAAGCTTTCTTT CASSYTGATEAFF
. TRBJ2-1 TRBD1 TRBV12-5 TGTGCTAGTGGTTTTCTCCCCGGACAGGCACGTAATGAGCAGTTCTTC CASGFLPGQARNEQFF
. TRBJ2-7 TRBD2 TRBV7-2 TGTGCCAGCAGCCTAGCGGGACAGCCGACCTACGAGCAGTACTTC CASSLAGQPTYEQYF
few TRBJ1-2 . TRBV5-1 TGCGCCAGCAGCTTGGCAGGCCTCCTCGGCTACACCTTC CASSLAGLLGYTF
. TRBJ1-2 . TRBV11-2 TGTGCCAGCAGAAGTCCCGGGACATCTAACTATGGCTACACCTTC CASRSPGTSNYGYTF